This passage covers 26 T cell receptor beta chains from one sample sequenced in a study of blood T cell repertoires in COVID-19 (dated by TCRdb to 2019 to 2021). Library preparation was by the immunoSEQ multiplex PCR assay. The immuneACCESS repertoire file appears here via TCRdb, limited to in-frame rearrangements. These files lack a portion of the clones; in checked studies, under half of the deficit traces to unresolved V genes, and the cause of the others is not known. A total of about 250,000 clones appear in this sample, 86% of them only once. The ten largest make up 15% to 17% of the sample. Sequenced material: PBMCs or T cells enriched from blood (not recorded which). The receptors shown here come from a man between 18 and 35 years old who had recovered from COVID-19.

The genes are TRBV19 and TRBJ1-2; 9 positions match TRBD1. The germline CDR1 and CDR2 sequences are LNHDA and SQIVND (reference sequence). V lost 7 bases and J lost 2; bases outside the gene matches: 5. The CDR3 contains 14 residues. DNA of the CDR3: TGTGCCAGTATTGGGACAGGGTGGAACTATGGCTACACCTTC. Translating gives CASIGTGWNYGYTF. Full variable domain (remainder filled in from reference TRBV19 and TRBJ1-2): DGGITQSPKYLFRKEGQNVTLSCEQNLNHDAMYWYRQDPGQGLRLIYYSQIVNDFQKGDIAEGYSVSREKKESFPLTVTSAQKNPTAFYLCASIGTGWNYGYTFGSGTRLTVV.

The chain employs TRBV19 and TRBJ2-7, with D possibly being TRBD1 (5 bases). V was trimmed by 2 bases and J by 5 bases, leaving 10 bases between them. This CDR3 is 13 amino acids long. Germline CDR1 and CDR2: LNHDA and SQIVND (reference sequence). The CDR3 sequence is CASSILRGHEQYF. The DNA for the CDR3 is TGTGCCAGTAGTATATTAAGGGGTCACGAGCAGTACTTC.

The rearrangement uses TRBV28 and TRBJ2-1; possibly TRBD2 for D (5 bases). The CDR3 runs to 16 residues. Germline V gene sequence: CDR1 MDHEN, CDR2 SYDVKM. The V and J ends lost 9 bases and 5 bases respectively, with 23 bases between them. CDR3 protein: CASLSYLVTNNNEQFF. For the CDR3, the DNA is TGTGCCAGTCTCTCATATCTGGTGACTAACAACAATGAGCAGTTCTTC.

This sequence joins TRBV11-2 and TRBJ1-1, with unresolved D. The V gene lost 5 bases and the J gene lost 4 bases, with 14 bases spanning the gap. From germline, CDR1 is SGHAT and CDR2 FQNNGV. This CDR3 has 14 amino acids. In DNA, the CDR3 is TGTGCCAGCAGCCGCCAGAACGTTGCCACTGAAGCTTTCTTT. Translating gives CASSRQNVATEAFF.

This clone has more than one count but fewer than ten. This rearrangement joins TRBV7-2 to TRBJ2-1, with a possible D match to TRBD2 (6 bases). This CDR3 is built from 14 residues. V lost 5 bases and J 8 bases, leaving 16 bases between the germline ends. The germline V gene encodes CDR1 SGHTA and CDR2 FQGNSA. The CDR3 DNA reads as TGTGCCAGCAGCACGACTAGTTATGGTTATGAGCAGTTCTTC. It is translated as CASSTTSYGYEQFF.

The chain combines TRBV10-3 with TRBJ1-2; 11 nucleotides align to TRBD1. CDR3 length: 14 amino acids. Trimming cost V 7 bases and J 0 bases; bases outside gene matches: 1. Looked up from germline, CDR1 is ENHRY and CDR2 is SYGVKD. The CDR3 DNA is TGTGCCATCAAGGGACAGGGGGCTAACTATGGCTACACCTTC. Translating it yields CAIKGQGANYGYTF.

This chain links TRBV3-1 (or the pseudogene TRBV3-2) with TRBJ2-1, with 8 bases matching TRBD2. The trim removed 0 bases at V and 15 bases at J, leaving 16 bases unmatched. This CDR3 is 16 amino acids long. CDR1 is LGHDT, CDR2 YNNKEL, per germline (reference sequence). The CDR3 spells CASSQDTSGDLYFPFF. The CDR3 DNA is TGTGCCAGCAGCCAAGATACTAGCGGCGACCTATATTTTCCGTTCTTC.

The V call is TRBV5-5, the J call TRBJ2-7; 7 bases are a match to TRBD1. CDR1 SGHKS and CDR2 YYEKEE come from the germline V gene (reference sequence). The trim removed 0 bases at V and 7 bases at J, leaving 10 bases unmatched. This CDR3 is 15 amino acids long. CDR3 nucleotides: TGTGCCAGCAGCTTGGTACCAGGGACAGCCTCTGAGCAGTACTTC. The encoded protein is CASSLVPGTASEQYF.

The V and J genes are TRBV10-3 and TRBJ1-2, with a tentative D call TRBD1 (6 bases). Trimming removed 0 bases at V and 3 bases at J, with 14 bases between. Germline V CDR1 and CDR2: ENHRY, SYGVKD. The CDR3 has 16 amino acids. CDR3 sequence reads: CAISESAGHRDYGYTF. The CDR3 DNA is TGTGCCATCAGTGAGTCCGCAGGCCACAGGGACTATGGCTACACCTTC.

A few counts support this clone. In nucleotides, the CDR3 is TGCGCCAGCAGCCAAACAGGGGTGCGATCAGATACGCAGTATTTT. This translates into CASSQTGVRSDTQYF. V gene TRBV4-1 combines with J gene TRBJ2-3; 7 nucleotides agree with TRBD1. The V and J ends lost 2 bases and 4 bases, in that order; junction bases with no gene match: 6. This CDR3 has 15 residues. Germline-derived CDR1 and CDR2 are MGHRA and YSYEKL.

The chain combines TRBV18 with TRBJ2-1; tentatively, D is TRBD2 (6 bases). Germline CDR1 KGHSH, CDR2 LQKENI. V lost 3 bases to trimming and J lost 7 bases, with 16 bases between them. CDR3 length: 15 residues. CDR3 bases: TGTGCCAGCTCACCGTTCGGGGGAGCCTCGAATGAGCAGTTCTTC. Translation gives CASSPFGGASNEQFF. Looking up the rest from reference TRBV18 and TRBJ2-1 gives the full variable domain: NAGVMQNPRHLVRRRGQEARLRCSPMKGHSHVYWYRQLPEEGLKFMVYLQKENIIDESGMPKERFSAEFPKEGPSILRIQQVVRGDSAAYFCASSPFGGASNEQFFGPGTRLTVL.

This rearrangement joins TRBV19 to TRBJ2-5; 8 bases are shared with TRBD1. Trimming at V came to 0 bases and at J to 5 bases, leaving 5 bases not matched to a gene. The germline gives CDR1 LNHDA, CDR2 SQIVND (reference sequence). The CDR3 contains 15 residues. The CDR3 spells CASSIDINRGETQYF. The CDR3 DNA reads as TGTGCCAGTAGTATAGACATCAACAGGGGGGAGACCCAGTACTTC.

The chain joins TRBV6-5 to TRBJ2-5; D is possibly TRBD1 (5 bases). The CDR3 is made up of 14 amino acids. Looked up from germline, CDR1 is MNHEY and CDR2 is SVGAGI. Trimming shortened V by 5 bases and J by 2 bases, and 12 bases separated the two germline ends. The CDR3 spells CASSRQIPQETQYF. CDR3 coding DNA: TGTGCCAGCAGTAGACAGATTCCTCAAGAGACCCAGTACTTC.

The chain combines TRBV27 with TRBJ2-5, with 7 nucleotides matching TRBD1. The CDR3 length is 16 residues. CDR1 MNHEY and CDR2 SMNVEV come from the germline V gene (reference sequence). The V and J ends lost 6 bases and 5 bases, in that order; junction bases with no gene match: 15. The CDR3 DNA sequence: TGTGCCAGCAGGTCCCTTGGGCAGGGGGTCCAGGAGACCCAGTACTTC. It specifies CASRSLGQGVQETQYF.

V and J are TRBV5-1 and TRBJ1-1; D uncertain. V was shortened by 0 bases and J by 0 bases, with 3 bases between the two germline ends. CDR1 and CDR2 (germline): SGHRS, YFSETQ. CDR3 length: 13 residues. CDR3 in amino acids: CASSLAVNTEAFF. Written as DNA, the CDR3 is TGCGCCAGCAGCTTGGCGGTGAACACTGAAGCTTTCTTT.

This clone was counted between two and nine times. The chain uses TRBV9 and TRBJ2-1, with 9 positions matching TRBD2. V dropped 0 bases and J dropped 7; count of bases not matched to a gene: 5. Germline values: CDR1 SGDLS, CDR2 YYNGEE. The CDR3 has 15 amino acids. The CDR3 coding sequence is TGTGCCAGCAGCGTAGGCGGGAGGGCAGTTAATGAGCAGTTCTTC. It specifies CASSVGGRAVNEQFF.

Here the CDR3 DNA reads TGTGCCAGCACCGAGACTAGCGGGGGTTACGAGCAGTACTTC. Amino acids: CASTETSGGYEQYF. J is TRBJ2-7 and V is TRBV6-5; TRBD2 aligns across 12 bases. Germline assignment: CDR1 MNHEY and CDR2 SVGAGI. V shed 7 bases, J shed 4 bases, and the junction held 5 bases outside the gene matches. This CDR3 comprises 14 residues.

This chain joins TRBV10-3 and TRBJ1-4; D remains unclear. Germline-derived CDR1 and CDR2 are ENHRY and SYGVKD. CDR3 length: 10 residues. V was trimmed by 11 bases and J by 7 bases, leaving 8 bases between them. As DNA, the CDR3 is TGTGCCGCCGGGATTGAAAAACTGTTTTTT. Its translation is CAAGIEKLFF.

The rearrangement uses TRBV7-9 and TRBJ1-2, with 10 bases aligning to TRBD1. J lost 7 bases, V lost 5 bases, and 4 bases had no gene match. From germline, CDR1 is SEHNR and CDR2 FQNEAQ (reference sequence). There are 13 residues in the CDR3. The CDR3 coding sequence is TGTGCCAGCAGCCCGGACAGGGGGTTTGGCTACACCTTC. Protein sequence: CASSPDRGFGYTF.

The chain has TRBV11-3 and TRBJ1-1; D is perhaps TRBD1 (5 bases). The CDR3 has 12 amino acids. Trimming shortened V by 3 bases and J by 5 bases, and 7 bases separated the two germline ends. The germline CDR1 and CDR2 sequences are SGHNT and YENEEA. CDR3 residues: CASSLRQTEAFF. CDR3 DNA: TGTGCCAGCAGCTTGCGACAGACTGAAGCTTTCTTT.

V gene TRBV3-1 (or the pseudogene TRBV3-2) combines with J gene TRBJ1-4; 8 bases are a match to TRBD1. The CDR3 runs to 14 residues. The germline V gene has CDR1 LGHDT and CDR2 YNNKEL (reference sequence). V lost 2 bases, J lost 8 bases, and 4 bases stayed unmatched. CDR3 in amino acids: CASSQQGAGEKLFF. The CDR3 DNA is TGTGCCAGCAGCCAACAGGGGGCGGGGGAAAAACTGTTTTTT.

The V call is TRBV10-1, the J call TRBJ2-7; 9 nucleotides match TRBD1. V was pared by 3 bases and J by 2 bases, with 2 bases of the junction left unmatched. This CDR3 has 14 residues. Germline V CDR1 and CDR2: WNHNN, SYGVQD (reference sequence). Here the CDR3 reads CASSETGGPYEQYF. The DNA of the CDR3 is TGCGCCAGCAGTGAAACAGGGGGCCCCTACGAGCAGTACTTC.

J is TRBJ2-5 and V is TRBV12-3 or TRBV12-4; D is uncertain. The CDR3 is made up of 12 amino acids. Between the trimmed V and J ends, which lost 6 bases and 5 bases, there was a span of 10 bases. The CDR3 spells CASRRFLETQYF. CDR3 in DNA: TGTGCCAGCAGGCGGTTTTTGGAGACCCAGTACTTC.

This clone occurred once. This chain joins TRBV3-1 (or the pseudogene TRBV3-2) and TRBJ2-1; 10 nucleotides match TRBD2. The V gene end was trimmed by 3 bases and the J gene end by 8 bases; junction bases not matched to a gene: 7. The CDR3 length is 15 residues. Germline V gene sequence: CDR1 LGHDT, CDR2 YNNKEL (reference sequence). The DNA for the CDR3 is TGTGCCAGCAGCCATGGACTAGCGGTCATGGATGAGCAGTTCTTC. Its protein product is CASSHGLAVMDEQFF.

This clone was detected only once. CDR3 region: CASSQEKLAGGYEQYF. In nucleotides, the CDR3 is TGCGCCAGCAGCCAAGAGAAACTAGCGGGAGGGTACGAGCAGTACTTC. The J gene is TRBJ2-7, the V gene TRBV4-1; 13 bases are shared with TRBD2. The CDR3 spans 16 residues. Germline V gene sequence: CDR1 MGHRA, CDR2 YSYEKL. V lost 0 bases to trimming and J lost 4 bases; unmatched junction nucleotides: 3.

This chain uses TRBV3-1 (or the pseudogene TRBV3-2) with TRBJ2-5; 12 bases map to TRBD2. The junction had 16 bases not matched to a gene; V was cut back by 3 bases and J by 5 bases. CDR3 length: 19 amino acids. Germline V lookup: CDR1 LGHDT, CDR2 YNNKEL (reference sequence). In DNA, the CDR3 is TGTGCCAGCAGCCAGGGGTCTAGACTAGCGGGAGCGAGCTGGGAGACCCAGTACTTC. It yields the protein CASSQGSRLAGASWETQYF.